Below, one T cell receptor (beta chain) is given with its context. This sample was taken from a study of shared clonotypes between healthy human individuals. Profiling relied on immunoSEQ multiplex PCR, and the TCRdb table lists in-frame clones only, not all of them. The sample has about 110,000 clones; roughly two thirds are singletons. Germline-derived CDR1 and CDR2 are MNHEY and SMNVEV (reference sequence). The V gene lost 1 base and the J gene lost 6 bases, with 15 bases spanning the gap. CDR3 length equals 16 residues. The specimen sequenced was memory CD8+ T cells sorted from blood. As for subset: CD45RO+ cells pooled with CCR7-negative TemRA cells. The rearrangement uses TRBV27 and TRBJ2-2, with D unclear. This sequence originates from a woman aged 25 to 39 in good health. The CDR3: CASSLFPGPTPGELFF. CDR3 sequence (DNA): TGTGCCAGCAGTTTATTCCCGGGCCCAACACCCGGGGAGCTGTTTTTT.